A single sample is the source of the 8 T cell receptor beta chains below, sequenced in a study of shared clonotypes between healthy human individuals. In the naive CD8 group, cells lacked CD45RO and were positively selected for CCR7, so terminally differentiated effector memory CD45RA+ cells were left out. The assay was immunoSEQ multiplex PCR, and TCRdb's table has in-frame clones only and misses some. The table shows some 800,000 clones, with 80% to 95% occurring only once. Sequenced material: naive CD8+ T cells sorted from blood. These receptors were taken from a man under 40 in good health.

The chain recombines TRBV29-1 with TRBJ2-3; 7 nucleotides agree with TRBD1. The CDR3 is 17 residues long. J gave up 2 bases and V 0 bases, and 11 bases lay outside the gene matches. The germline gives CDR1 SQVTM, CDR2 ANQGSEA. CDR3 nucleotide sequence: TGCAGCGTTGAAGACCCCATCCTGACAGGGTCCACAGATACGCAGTATTTT. This codes for CSVEDPILTGSTDTQYF.

This chain connects TRBV7-2 to TRBJ2-6; D uncertain. The V gene's germline CDR1 is SGHTA and CDR2 FQGNSA. This CDR3 has 14 residues. Trimming took off 3 bases at V and 0 bases at J, with 3 bases between the two ends. CDR3 amino acids: CASSFSSGANVLTF. CDR3 DNA: TGTGCCAGCAGCTTCTCCTCTGGGGCCAACGTCCTGACTTTC.

The chain employs TRBV27 and TRBJ1-2; tentatively, D is TRBD1 (5 bases). Germline V CDR1 and CDR2: MNHEY, SMNVEV (reference sequence). The CDR3 runs to 14 residues. Trimming shortened V by 8 bases and J by 7 bases, and 20 bases separated the two germline ends. CDR3 residues: CASGFGGGLTGYTF. DNA of the CDR3: TGTGCCAGCGGATTTGGGGGGGGTCTAACTGGCTACACCTTC.

The genes are TRBV11-2 and TRBJ2-1; D gene ambiguous. There are 14 residues in the CDR3. Germline V gene data show CDR1 as SGHAT and CDR2 as FQNNGV. V lost 1 base and J 7 bases, leaving 11 bases between the germline ends. The CDR3 sequence is CASSLVFRQNEQFF. In DNA, the CDR3 is TGTGCCAGCAGCTTAGTCTTTCGGCAGAATGAGCAGTTCTTC.

This clone was seen once. In nucleotides, the CDR3 is TGTGCCAGCAGCGGGGGGCGGTCCACAGATACGCAGTATTTT. Amino acids: CASSGGRSTDTQYF. The chain has TRBV7-9 and TRBJ2-3; D tentatively reads TRBD1 or TRBD2 (6 bases each). Trimming took 5 bases from V and 2 from J, leaving 11 bases between them. This CDR3 spans 14 amino acids. In germline, CDR1 is SEHNR, CDR2 FQNEAQ (reference sequence).

This clone was observed a single time. V and J are TRBV7-9 and TRBJ2-1, with a tentative D call TRBD2 (6 bases). V dropped 4 bases and J dropped 14 bases, with 12 bases sitting between them. Germline CDR1 is SEHNR and CDR2 is FQNEAQ (reference sequence). The CDR3 length is 11 residues. The CDR3 DNA sequence: TGTGCCAGCAGCTCGACTAGTAGGAAGTTCTTC. Its translation: CASSSTSRKFF.

The chain couples TRBV14 to TRBJ2-1; unclear D gene. The CDR3 consists of 14 residues. Trimming pared 5 bases from V and 5 bases from J, leaving 13 bases between. From germline, CDR1 is SGHDN and CDR2 FVKESK. CDR3 loop: CASSLSGHNNEQFF. CDR3 bases: TGTGCCAGCAGCTTGTCCGGGCACAACAATGAGCAGTTCTTC.

In regard to this clone: This specimen includes other DNA sequences encoding the same CDR3. V gene TRBV11-2 combines with J gene TRBJ1-1; no reliable D call. V was clipped by 0 bases and J by 0 bases, with 8 bases between them. Germline V gene lookup returns CDR1 SGHAT and CDR2 FQNNGV. The CDR3 is 15 amino acids. CDR3 region: CASSLEAGMNTEAFF. For the CDR3, the DNA is TGTGCCAGCAGCTTAGAGGCGGGGATGAACACTGAAGCTTTCTTT.